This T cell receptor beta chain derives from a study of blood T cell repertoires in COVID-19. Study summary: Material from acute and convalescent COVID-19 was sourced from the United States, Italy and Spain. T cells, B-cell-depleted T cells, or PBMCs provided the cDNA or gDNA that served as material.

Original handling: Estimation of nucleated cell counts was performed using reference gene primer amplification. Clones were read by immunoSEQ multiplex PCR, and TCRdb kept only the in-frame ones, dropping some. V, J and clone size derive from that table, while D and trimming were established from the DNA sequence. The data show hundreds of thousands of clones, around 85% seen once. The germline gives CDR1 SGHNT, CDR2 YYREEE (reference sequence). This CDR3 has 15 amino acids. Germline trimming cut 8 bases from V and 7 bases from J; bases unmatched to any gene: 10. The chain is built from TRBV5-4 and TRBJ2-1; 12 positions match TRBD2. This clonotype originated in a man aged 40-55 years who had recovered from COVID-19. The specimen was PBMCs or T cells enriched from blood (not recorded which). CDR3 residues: CASRTSGKMRNEQFF. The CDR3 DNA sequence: TGTGCCAGTAGGACTAGCGGGAAGATGAGGAATGAGCAGTTCTTC.